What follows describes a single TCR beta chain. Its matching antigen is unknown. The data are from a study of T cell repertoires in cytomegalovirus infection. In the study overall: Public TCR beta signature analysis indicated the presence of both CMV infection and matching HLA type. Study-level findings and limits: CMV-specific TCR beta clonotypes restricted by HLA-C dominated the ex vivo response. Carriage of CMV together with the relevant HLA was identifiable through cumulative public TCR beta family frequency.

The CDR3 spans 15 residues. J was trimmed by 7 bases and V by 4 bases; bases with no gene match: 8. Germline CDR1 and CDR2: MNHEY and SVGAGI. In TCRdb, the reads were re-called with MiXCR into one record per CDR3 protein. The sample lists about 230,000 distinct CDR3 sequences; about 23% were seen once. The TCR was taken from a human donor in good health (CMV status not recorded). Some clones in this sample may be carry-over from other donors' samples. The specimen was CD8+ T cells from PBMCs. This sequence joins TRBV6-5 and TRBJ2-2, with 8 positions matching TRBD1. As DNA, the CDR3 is TGTGCCAGCAGTTCACCGGACAGGGCGGGCGGGGAGCTGTTTTTT. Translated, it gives CASSSPDRAGGELFF.